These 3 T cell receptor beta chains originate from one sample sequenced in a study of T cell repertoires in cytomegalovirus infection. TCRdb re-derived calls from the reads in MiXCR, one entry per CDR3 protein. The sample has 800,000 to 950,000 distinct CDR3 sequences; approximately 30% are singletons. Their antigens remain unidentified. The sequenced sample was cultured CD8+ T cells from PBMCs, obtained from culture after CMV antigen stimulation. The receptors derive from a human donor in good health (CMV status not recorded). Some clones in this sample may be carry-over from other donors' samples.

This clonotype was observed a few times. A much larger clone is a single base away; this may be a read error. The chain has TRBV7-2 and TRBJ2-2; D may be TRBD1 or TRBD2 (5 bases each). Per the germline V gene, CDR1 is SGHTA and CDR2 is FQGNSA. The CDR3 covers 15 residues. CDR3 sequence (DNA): TGTGTCAGCAGCTTTGGGACCGGCAACACCGGGGAGCTGTTTTTT. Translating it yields CVSSFGTGNTGELFF.

DNA of the CDR3: TGTGCCAGCAGTTACTCGAATCCTTGGGACGAGCAGTACGTC. Protein product: CASSYSNPWDEQYV. This chain connects TRBV6-6 to TRBJ2-7; no clear D gene. The CDR3 is 14 residues long. V was cut by 0 bases and J by 5 bases, with 11 bases left in between. Per germline, CDR1 MNHNY and CDR2 SVGAGI (reference sequence).

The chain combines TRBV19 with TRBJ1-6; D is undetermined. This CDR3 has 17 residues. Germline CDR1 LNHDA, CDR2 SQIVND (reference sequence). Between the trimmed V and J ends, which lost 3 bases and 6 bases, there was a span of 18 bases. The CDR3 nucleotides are TGTGCCAGTAGTATTATCTCGGGAGCCGCATCTAATTCACCCCTCCACTTT. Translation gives CASSIISGAASNSPLHF.